The T cell receptor beta chain under discussion was sequenced for a study of cytomegalovirus exposure and HLA in healthy donors. Study findings and constraints: Most TCR sequences were seen very rarely across donors, but some public TCRs occurred in many.

A note on this clone: Antigen specificity is unknown.

CDR1 and CDR2 from the germline V gene are SGHRS and YFSETQ. The CDR3 consists of 17 residues. V lost 0 bases and J 0 bases, leaving 12 bases between the germline ends. 13 Jbeta primers and 60 Vbeta primers were used for the PCR. Profiling relied on immunoSEQ multiplex PCR, and the TCRdb table lists in-frame clones only, not all of them. The sample carries 50,000 to 55,000 clones, 45% to 70% recorded once. This clonotype was sampled from a human donor in good health. The V call is TRBV5-1, the J call TRBJ2-2, with D uncertain. Sequences were obtained from PBMCs. CDR3 amino acids: CASSLGAGRSNTGELFF. DNA for the CDR3: TGCGCCAGCAGCTTGGGGGCAGGCAGATCGAACACCGGGGAGCTGTTTTTT. Looking up the rest from reference TRBV5-1 and TRBJ2-2 gives the full variable domain: KAGVTQTPRYLIKTRGQQVTLSCSPISGHRSVSWYQQTPGQGLQFLFEYFSETQRNKGNFPGRFSGRQFSNSRSEMNVSTLELGDSALYLCASSLGAGRSNTGELFFGEGSRLTVL.